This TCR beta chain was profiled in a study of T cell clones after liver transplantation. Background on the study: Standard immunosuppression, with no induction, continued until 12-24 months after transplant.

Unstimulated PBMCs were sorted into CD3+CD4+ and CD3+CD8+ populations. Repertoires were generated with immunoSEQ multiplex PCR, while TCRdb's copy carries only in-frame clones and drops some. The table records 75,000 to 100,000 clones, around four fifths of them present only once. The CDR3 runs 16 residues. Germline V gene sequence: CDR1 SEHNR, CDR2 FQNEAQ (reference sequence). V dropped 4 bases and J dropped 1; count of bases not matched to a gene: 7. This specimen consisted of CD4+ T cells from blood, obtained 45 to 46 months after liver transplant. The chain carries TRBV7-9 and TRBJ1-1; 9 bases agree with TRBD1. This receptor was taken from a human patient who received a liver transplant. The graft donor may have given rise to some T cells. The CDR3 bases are TGTGCCAGCAGCTCCCAGGGGACAGGGCGGAACACTGAAGCTTTCTTT. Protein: CASSSQGTGRNTEAFF.